These 13 T cell receptor beta chains share one sample of origin, sequenced in a study of T cells in Graves' hyperthyroidism and ophthalmopathy. TCR beta CDR3 sequences were amplified from RNA transcripts. Researchers ran a first-round RT-PCR on the TCR CDR3 using the HTBI primer set. MiXCR was run by TCRdb on the multiplex PCR reads, yielding one entry per CDR3 protein. The repertoire holds hundreds of thousands of distinct CDR3 sequences, with 15% to 20% as singletons. What was sequenced was blood. These receptors originate from a man between 40 and 49 years old with Graves' ophthalmopathy.

The chain is built from TRBV3-1 and TRBJ2-1; 7 bases are shared with TRBD2. Germline values: CDR1 LGHDT, CDR2 YNNKEL (reference sequence). V was pared by 5 bases and J by 1 base, with 2 bases of the junction left unmatched. This CDR3 has 14 amino acids. The CDR3: CASSNSGSYNEQFF. CDR3 coding DNA: TGTGCCAGCAGCAATAGCGGGTCCTACAATGAGCAGTTCTTC.

The chain couples TRBV4-2 to TRBJ2-7; 10 bases line up with TRBD2. CDR1 is LGHNA, CDR2 YNFKEQ, per germline. The CDR3 is made up of 15 amino acids. J lost 3 bases, V lost 2 bases, and 4 bases had no gene match. CDR3 DNA: TGTGCCAGCAGCCAACTCAGCGGGAGGGACTACGAGCAGTACTTC. Protein product: CASSQLSGRDYEQYF.

This clonotype was counted only a few times. The chain combines TRBV28 with TRBJ2-1, with 8 bases fitting TRBD2. Germline V lookup: CDR1 MDHEN, CDR2 SYDVKM. V lost 5 bases to trimming and J lost 2 bases; unmatched junction nucleotides: 8. The CDR3 spans 16 residues. The CDR3 sequence is CASSGGSGITYNEQFF. The CDR3 region has the DNA TGTGCCAGCAGTGGGGGTAGCGGGATTACCTACAATGAGCAGTTCTTC.

V gene TRBV10-3 combines with J gene TRBJ2-7; no clear D. V was clipped by 10 bases and J by 2 bases, with 12 bases between them. Germline V gene data show CDR1 as ENHRY and CDR2 as SYGVKD. This CDR3 contains 12 residues. The CDR3 nucleotides are TGTGCCACTTCCGCGGATCCCTACGAGCAGTACTTC. Translation gives CATSADPYEQYF.

This clonotype was counted at least ten times. J is TRBJ1-1 and V is TRBV5-1; D gene unclear. V was trimmed by 0 bases and J by 0 bases, leaving 6 bases between them. Germline CDR1 SGHRS, CDR2 YFSETQ. There are 14 residues in the CDR3. CDR3 protein: CASSLAAVNTEAFF. CDR3 sequence (DNA): TGCGCCAGCAGCTTGGCGGCAGTGAACACTGAAGCTTTCTTT.

The chain combines TRBV19 with TRBJ1-1; maybe TRBD1 (6 bases). Per germline, CDR1 LNHDA and CDR2 SQIVND (reference sequence). The CDR3 consists of 15 residues. The V end was cut by 9 bases, the J end by 0 bases, with 17 bases between. The CDR3 DNA reads TGTGCCAGCATGCTAGGGGGGACCCTGAACACTGAAGCTTTCTTT. Protein sequence: CASMLGGTLNTEAFF.

This clonotype was observed a few times. The genes are TRBV27 and TRBJ2-3; tentatively, D is TRBD2 (5 bases). The germline V gene has CDR1 MNHEY and CDR2 SMNVEV (reference sequence). The CDR3 is 15 amino acids. The V and J ends lost 11 bases and 1 base respectively, with 19 bases between them. The CDR3 here is CAVLGVGSGTDTQYF. The CDR3, as DNA: TGTGCCGTATTGGGAGTGGGATCGGGCACAGATACGCAGTATTTT.

The CDR3: CSAAAGSLTDTQYF. DNA of the CDR3: TGCAGTGCCGCAGCGGGGAGCCTTACAGATACGCAGTATTTT. The chain employs TRBV20-1 and TRBJ2-3; 7 positions match TRBD2. The V gene end was trimmed by 6 bases and the J gene end by 3 bases; junction bases not matched to a gene: 9. The CDR3 contains 14 residues. Germline CDR1 reads DFQATT; CDR2 reads SNEGSKA (reference sequence).

This clonotype was counted many times. The chain links TRBV10-3 to TRBJ2-3, with unresolved D. CDR3 size: 15 residues. V dropped 4 bases and J dropped 1 base, with 12 bases sitting between them. Germline values: CDR1 ENHRY, CDR2 SYGVKD. The CDR3 loop is CAISGGKTGTDTQYF. The CDR3 nucleotides read TGTGCCATCAGTGGAGGAAAGACGGGCACAGATACGCAGTATTTT.

The rearrangement joins TRBV19 to TRBJ1-5; D ambiguous. Germline CDR1 and CDR2: LNHDA and SQIVND (reference sequence). The CDR3 totals 13 residues. Deletions cut 3 bases from V and 6 bases from J, with 9 bases between. DNA for the CDR3: TGTGCCAGTAGTATGACGGCCTCTCAGCCCCAGCATTTT. Amino acids: CASSMTASQPQHF.

This clonotype came up many times. The genes are TRBV6-5 and TRBJ2-7; D is possibly TRBD1 (6 bases). Germline CDR1 is MNHEY and CDR2 is SVGAGI. The ends were cut back, 0 bases at V and 4 bases at J, with 13 bases in the middle. The CDR3 contains 15 residues. For the CDR3, the DNA is TGTGCCAGCAGTTACTCGAAAGTAGGGGGATACGAGCAGTACTTC. Protein product: CASSYSKVGGYEQYF.

This clonotype was detected a few times. The chain couples TRBV7-8 to TRBJ1-4; D remains ambiguous. Per germline, CDR1 SGHVS and CDR2 FQNEAQ. Trimming stripped 4 bases from V and 8 bases from J, with 11 bases between. This CDR3 has 13 residues. The CDR3 protein is CASSSNLEEKLFF. CDR3 DNA: TGTGCCAGCAGCTCTAATCTCGAGGAAAAACTGTTTTTT. The variable domain in full, with the rest retrieved from reference TRBV7-8 and TRBJ1-4, is GAGVSQSPRYKVAKRGQDVALRCDPISGHVSLFWYQQALGQGPEFLTYFQNEAQLDKSGLPSDRFFAERPEGSVSTLKIQRTQQEDSAVYLCASSSNLEEKLFFGSGTQLSVL.

This clonotype was found many times. This rearrangement joins TRBV6-5 to TRBJ2-7, with D possibly being TRBD1 (6 bases). The CDR3 has 14 amino acids. Germline loops: CDR1 MNHEY, CDR2 SVGAGI. V was trimmed by 0 bases and J by 3 bases, leaving 9 bases between them. The CDR3 spells CASSYSDSFYEQYF. DNA of the CDR3: TGTGCCAGCAGTTACTCGGACAGTTTCTACGAGCAGTACTTC.